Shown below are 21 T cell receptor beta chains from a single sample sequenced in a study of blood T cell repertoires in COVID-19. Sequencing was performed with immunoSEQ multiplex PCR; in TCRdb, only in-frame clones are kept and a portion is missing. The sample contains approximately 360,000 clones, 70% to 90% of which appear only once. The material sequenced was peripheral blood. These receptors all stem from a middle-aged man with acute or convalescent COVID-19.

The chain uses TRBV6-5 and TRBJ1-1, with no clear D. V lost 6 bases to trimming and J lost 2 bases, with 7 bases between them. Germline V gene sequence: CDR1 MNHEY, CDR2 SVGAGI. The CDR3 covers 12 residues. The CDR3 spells CASRITNTEAFF. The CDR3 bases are TGTGCCAGCAGAATCACTAACACTGAAGCTTTCTTT.

The CDR3 DNA reads TGTGCCGTGGGGCGGGACCACGAGCAGTACTTC. This translates into CAVGRDHEQYF. The chain has TRBV10-3 and TRBJ2-7; D might be TRBD2 (6 bases). This CDR3 has 11 residues. The ends were cut back, 11 bases at V and 5 bases at J, with 13 bases in the middle. Germline V gives CDR1 ENHRY, CDR2 SYGVKD.

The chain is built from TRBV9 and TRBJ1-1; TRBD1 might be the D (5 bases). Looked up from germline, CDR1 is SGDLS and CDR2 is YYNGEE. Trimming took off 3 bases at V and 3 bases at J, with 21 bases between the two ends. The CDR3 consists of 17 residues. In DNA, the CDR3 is TGTGCCAGCAGCGCCGCCCCTATTGAGGTAGGGGACACTGAAGCTTTCTTT. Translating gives CASSAAPIEVGDTEAFF.

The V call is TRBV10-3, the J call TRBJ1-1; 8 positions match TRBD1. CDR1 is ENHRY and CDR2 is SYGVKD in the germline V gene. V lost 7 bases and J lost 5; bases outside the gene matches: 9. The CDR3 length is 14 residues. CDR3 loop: CAITGQGLETEAFF. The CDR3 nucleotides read TGTGCCATCACCGGACAGGGCTTAGAAACTGAAGCTTTCTTT.

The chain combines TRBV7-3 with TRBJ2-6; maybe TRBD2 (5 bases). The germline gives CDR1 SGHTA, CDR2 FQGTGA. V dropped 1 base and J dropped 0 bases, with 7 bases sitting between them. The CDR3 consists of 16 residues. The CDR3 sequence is CASSLIRGSGANVLTF. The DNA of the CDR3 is TGTGCCAGCAGCTTAATACGGGGCTCTGGGGCCAACGTCCTGACTTTC. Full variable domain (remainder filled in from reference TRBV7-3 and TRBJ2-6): GAGVSQTPSNKVTEKGKYVELRCDPISGHTALYWYRQSLGQGPEFLIYFQGTGAADDSGLPNDRFFAVRPEGSVSTLKIQRTERGDSAVYLCASSLIRGSGANVLTFGAGSRLTVL.

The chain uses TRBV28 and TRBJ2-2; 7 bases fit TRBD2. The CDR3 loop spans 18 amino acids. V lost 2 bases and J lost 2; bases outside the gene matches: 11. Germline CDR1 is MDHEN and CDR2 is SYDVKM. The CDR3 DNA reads TGTGCCAGCAGTTTAAGGAGTTGGCGGGGGAATAACACCGGGGAGCTGTTTTTT. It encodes CASSLRSWRGNNTGELFF.

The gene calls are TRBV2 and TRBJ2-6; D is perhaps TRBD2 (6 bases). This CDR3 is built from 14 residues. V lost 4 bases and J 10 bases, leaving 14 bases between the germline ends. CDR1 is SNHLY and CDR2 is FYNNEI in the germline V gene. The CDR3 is CASSVWRDGNVLTF. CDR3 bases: TGTGCCAGCAGTGTTTGGCGGGACGGGAACGTCCTGACTTTC.

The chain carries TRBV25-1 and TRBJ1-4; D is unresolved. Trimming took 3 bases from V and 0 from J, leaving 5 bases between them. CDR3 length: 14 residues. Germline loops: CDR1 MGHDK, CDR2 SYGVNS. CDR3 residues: CASSESSTNEKLFF. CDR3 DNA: TGTGCCAGCAGTGAGAGTTCAACTAATGAAAAACTGTTTTTT.

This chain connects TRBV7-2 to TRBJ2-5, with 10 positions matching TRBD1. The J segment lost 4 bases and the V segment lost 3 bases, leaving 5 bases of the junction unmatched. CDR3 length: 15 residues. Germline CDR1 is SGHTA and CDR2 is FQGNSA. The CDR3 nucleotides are TGTGCCAGCAGCTTTTTTCGGGACAGGGGAGAGACCCAGTACTTC. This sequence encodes CASSFFRDRGETQYF.

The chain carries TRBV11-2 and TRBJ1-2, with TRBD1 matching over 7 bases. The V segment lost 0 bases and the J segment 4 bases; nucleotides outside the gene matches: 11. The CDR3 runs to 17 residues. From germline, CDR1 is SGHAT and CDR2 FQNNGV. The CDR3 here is CASSLDRRGKGAYGYTF. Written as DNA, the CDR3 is TGTGCCAGCAGCTTAGATCGGCGTGGGAAGGGGGCCTATGGCTACACCTTC.

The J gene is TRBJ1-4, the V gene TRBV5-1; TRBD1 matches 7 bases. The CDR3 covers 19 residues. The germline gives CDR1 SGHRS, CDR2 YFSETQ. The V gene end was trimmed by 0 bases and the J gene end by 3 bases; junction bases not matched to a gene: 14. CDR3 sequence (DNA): TGCGCCAGCAGCTTGGGGCTTGGGACAGACGATATCGCTAATGAAAAACTGTTTTTT. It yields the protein CASSLGLGTDDIANEKLFF. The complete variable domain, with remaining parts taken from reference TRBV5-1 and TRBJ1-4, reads KAGVTQTPRYLIKTRGQQVTLSCSPISGHRSVSWYQQTPGQGLQFLFEYFSETQRNKGNFPGRFSGRQFSNSRSEMNVSTLELGDSALYLCASSLGLGTDDIANEKLFFGSGTQLSVL.

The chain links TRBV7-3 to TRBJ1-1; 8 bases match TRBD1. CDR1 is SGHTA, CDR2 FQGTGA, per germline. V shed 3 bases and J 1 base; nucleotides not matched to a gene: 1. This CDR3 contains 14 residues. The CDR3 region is CASSLDRANTEAFF. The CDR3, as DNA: TGTGCCAGCAGCTTGGACAGGGCGAACACTGAAGCTTTCTTT.

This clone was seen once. The chain's CDR3 is CASSPLDRAFSGNTIYF. The CDR3 nucleotides are TGTGCCAGCTCACCACTGGACAGGGCCTTCTCTGGAAACACCATATATTTT. This chain links TRBV18 with TRBJ1-3; 8 nucleotides align to TRBD1. This CDR3 region has 17 residues. Germline trimming cut 1 base from V and 0 bases from J; bases unmatched to any gene: 5. Germline V CDR1 and CDR2: KGHSH, LQKENI.

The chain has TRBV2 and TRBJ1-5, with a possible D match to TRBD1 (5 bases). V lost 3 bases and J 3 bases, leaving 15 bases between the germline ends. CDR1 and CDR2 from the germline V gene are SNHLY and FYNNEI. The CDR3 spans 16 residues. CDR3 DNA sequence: TGTGCCAGCAGTGATTGGGGGGGGAGAAACAATCAGCCCCAGCATTTT. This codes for CASSDWGGRNNQPQHF. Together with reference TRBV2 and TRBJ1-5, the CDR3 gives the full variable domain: EPEVTQTPSHQVTQMGQEVILRCVPISNHLYFYWYRQILGQKVEFLVSFYNNEISEKSEIFDDQFSVERPDGSNFTLKIRSTKLEDSAMYFCASSDWGGRNNQPQHFGDGTRLSIL.

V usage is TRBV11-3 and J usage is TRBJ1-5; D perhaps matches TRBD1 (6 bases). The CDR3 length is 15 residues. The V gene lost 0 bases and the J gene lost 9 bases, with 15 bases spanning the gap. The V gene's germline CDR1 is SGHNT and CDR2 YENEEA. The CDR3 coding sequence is TGTGCCAGCAGCTTAGAGCAGGGGCCCCGAACGCCCCAGCATTTT. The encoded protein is CASSLEQGPRTPQHF.

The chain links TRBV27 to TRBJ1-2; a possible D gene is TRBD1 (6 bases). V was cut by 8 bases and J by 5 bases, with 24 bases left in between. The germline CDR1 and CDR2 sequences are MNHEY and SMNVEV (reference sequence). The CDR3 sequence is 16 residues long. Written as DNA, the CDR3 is TGTGCCAGCTGTTCGATAACAGGGAAAAGGGGATATGGCTACACCTTC. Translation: CASCSITGKRGYGYTF.

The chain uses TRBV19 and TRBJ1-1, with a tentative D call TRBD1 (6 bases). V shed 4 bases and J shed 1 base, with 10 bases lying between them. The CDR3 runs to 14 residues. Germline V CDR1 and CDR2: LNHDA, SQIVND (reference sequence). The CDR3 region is CASSRGTSNTEAFF. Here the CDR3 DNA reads TGTGCCAGTAGTAGGGGGACATCGAACACTGAAGCTTTCTTT.

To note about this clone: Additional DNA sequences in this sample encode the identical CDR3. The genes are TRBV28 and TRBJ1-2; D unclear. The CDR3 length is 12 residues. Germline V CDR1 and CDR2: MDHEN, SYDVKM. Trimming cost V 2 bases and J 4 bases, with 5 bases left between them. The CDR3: CASSLTGYGYTF. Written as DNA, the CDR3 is TGTGCCAGCAGTTTAACGGGCTATGGCTACACCTTC.

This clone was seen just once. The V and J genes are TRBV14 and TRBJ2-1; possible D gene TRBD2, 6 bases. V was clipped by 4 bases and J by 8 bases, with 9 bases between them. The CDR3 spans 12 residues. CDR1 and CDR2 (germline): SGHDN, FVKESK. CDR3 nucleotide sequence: TGTGCCAGCAGCCGACTAGTGTATGAGCAGTTCTTC. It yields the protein CASSRLVYEQFF.

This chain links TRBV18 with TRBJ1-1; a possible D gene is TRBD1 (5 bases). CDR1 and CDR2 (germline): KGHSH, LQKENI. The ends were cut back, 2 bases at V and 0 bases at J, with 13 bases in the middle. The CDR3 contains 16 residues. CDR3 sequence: CASSPGTGGLNTEAFF. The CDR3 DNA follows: TGTGCCAGCTCACCAGGAACCGGGGGTTTGAACACTGAAGCTTTCTTT.

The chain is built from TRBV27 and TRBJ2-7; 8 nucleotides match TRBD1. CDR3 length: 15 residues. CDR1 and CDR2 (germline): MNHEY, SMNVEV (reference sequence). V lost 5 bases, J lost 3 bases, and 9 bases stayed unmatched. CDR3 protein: CASSLRTGWIYEQYF. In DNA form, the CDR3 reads TGTGCCAGCAGTCTCCGGACAGGGTGGATCTACGAGCAGTACTTC.